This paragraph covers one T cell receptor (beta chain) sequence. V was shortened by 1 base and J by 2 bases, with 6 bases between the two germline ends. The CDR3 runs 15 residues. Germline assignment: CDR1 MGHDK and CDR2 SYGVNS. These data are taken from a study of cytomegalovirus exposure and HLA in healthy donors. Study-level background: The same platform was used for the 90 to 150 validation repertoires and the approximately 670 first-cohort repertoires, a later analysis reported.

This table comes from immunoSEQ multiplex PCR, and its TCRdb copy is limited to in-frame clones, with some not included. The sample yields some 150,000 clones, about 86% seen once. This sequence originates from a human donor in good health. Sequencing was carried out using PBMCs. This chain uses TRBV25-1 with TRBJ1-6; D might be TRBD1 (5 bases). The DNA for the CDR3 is TGTGCCAGCAGTGAATTAGGGGCCTATAATTCACCCCTCCACTTT. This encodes CASSELGAYNSPLHF.